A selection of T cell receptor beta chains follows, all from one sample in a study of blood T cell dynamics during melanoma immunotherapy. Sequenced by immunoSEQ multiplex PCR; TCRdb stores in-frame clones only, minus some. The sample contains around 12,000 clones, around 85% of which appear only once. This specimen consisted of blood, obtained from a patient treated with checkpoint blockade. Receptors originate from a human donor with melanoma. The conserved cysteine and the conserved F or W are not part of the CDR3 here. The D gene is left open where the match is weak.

ASSLRPNTEAF	-	TRBV11-3	TRBJ1-1
ASSDSGGTYEQY	TRBD1	TRBV6-1	TRBJ2-7
ASSGVGRETQY	TRBD2	TRBV5-4	TRBJ2-5
ASSHSGGITDTQY	TRBD2	TRBV5-1	TRBJ2-3
ASRRQRESYEQY	-	TRBV19	TRBJ2-7
ASSVRTFGRIPNTEAF	-	TRBV9	TRBJ1-1
ASSLTTSSYEQY	-	TRBV5-1	TRBJ2-7
ASSRLGIATNEKLF	-	TRBV18	TRBJ1-4
ASTVSGGWSGELF	TRBD2	TRBV5-4	TRBJ2-2
ASSLFTFGGTTEAF	-	TRBV5-6	TRBJ1-1
ASSDGSYNEKLF	-	TRBV6-1	TRBJ1-4
ASSVLGQGSSNEQF	TRBD1	TRBV6-1	TRBJ2-1
ASSKALPKVRRYTQY	-	TRBV21-1	TRBJ2-3
ASSLYGGSYEQY	-	TRBV5-1	TRBJ2-7
ASSSGGGGANYGYT	-	TRBV28	TRBJ1-2
ASSARDRGGYGYT	TRBD1	TRBV2	TRBJ1-2
SVETGGIGYT	TRBD1	TRBV29-1	TRBJ1-2
ASSARPMNTEAF	-	TRBV7-8	TRBJ1-1
ASSKLAGGINEQF	TRBD2	TRBV7-7	TRBJ2-1
ASSYSGDSGNTIY	-	TRBV6-6	TRBJ1-3
ASSYVGNGYT	-	TRBV6-5	TRBJ1-2
ASSQVTDGVTIY	-	TRBV4-2	TRBJ1-3
ASYQSYGYT	-	TRBV19	TRBJ1-2
ASSENTNTGELF	-	TRBV6-1	TRBJ2-2
ASSSVGRYGYT	-	TRBV28	TRBJ1-2
ASSFETDYRVGRRETQY	-	TRBV11-2	TRBJ2-5
ATSRDKDTAQRSRF	-	TRBV15	TRBJ2-1
ASSRAENYGYT	-	TRBV19	TRBJ1-2
ASSGLRGNIQY	-	TRBV19	TRBJ2-4
ASSQDRGGRAFGANVLT	TRBD2	TRBV4-2	TRBJ2-6
ASSDGGRANIQY	-	TRBV27	TRBJ2-4
ASSPSGVLTDTQY	TRBD2	TRBV9	TRBJ2-3
ASSLGQETQY	-	TRBV7-2	TRBJ2-5